These 24 T cell receptor beta chains came from one sample sequenced in a study of T cell responses to AZD1222 COVID-19 vaccine. Profiling relied on immunoSEQ multiplex PCR, and the TCRdb table lists in-frame clones only, not all of them. The sample includes around 200,000 clones, over 85% of them seen just once. Source: peripheral blood, taken 28 days after the second dose of the MenACWY control vaccine. The receptors stem from an adult who received the MenACWY meningococcal vaccine as a control.

The chain recombines TRBV19 with TRBJ1-1; D is uncertain. The germline V and J ends were trimmed by 6 bases and 5 bases, with 10 bases remaining between them. Germline V gives CDR1 LNHDA, CDR2 SQIVND (reference sequence). The CDR3 spans 12 residues. The CDR3 loop reads CASSHKVTEAFF. Here the CDR3 DNA reads TGTGCCAGTAGCCATAAGGTAACTGAAGCTTTCTTT.

This chain links TRBV9 with TRBJ2-5; D is uncertain. The CDR3 runs 13 residues. V was pared by 0 bases and J by 5 bases, with 8 bases between. CDR1 SGDLS and CDR2 YYNGEE come from the germline V gene. The CDR3 is CASSVAPKETQYF. The CDR3 DNA reads TGTGCCAGCAGCGTAGCTCCCAAGGAGACCCAGTACTTC.

The chain employs TRBV12-3 or TRBV12-4 and TRBJ1-2; D gene uncertain. V dropped 9 bases and J dropped 4 bases, with 12 bases sitting between them. The CDR3 sequence is 12 residues long. CDR3 DNA sequence: TGTGCCAGTTCGCCGGGCCCCTATGGCTACACCTTC. Its protein is CASSPGPYGYTF.

This chain joins TRBV18 and TRBJ1-4, with a tentative D call TRBD1 (6 bases). This CDR3 contains 13 residues. Trimming pared 5 bases from V and 8 bases from J, leaving 12 bases between. The germline gives CDR1 KGHSH, CDR2 LQKENI. The chain's CDR3 is CASSGQNAEKLFF. The CDR3 coding sequence is TGTGCCAGCTCAGGACAGAACGCGGAAAAACTGTTTTTT.

This clone was recorded only once. The V and J genes are TRBV6-1 and TRBJ1-1; a possible D gene is TRBD1 (6 bases). Trimming pared 5 bases from V and 8 bases from J, leaving 12 bases between. The CDR3 contains 12 residues. Germline V gene sequence: CDR1 MNHNS, CDR2 SASEGT. The CDR3 sequence is CASSRSDSEAFF. The CDR3 bases are TGTGCCAGCAGTCGTTCGGACAGCGAAGCTTTCTTT.

The chain recombines TRBV18 with TRBJ2-7, with TRBD1 identical over 12 bases. The V segment lost 10 bases and the J segment 5 bases; nucleotides outside the gene matches: 9. The CDR3 extends over 14 amino acids. Germline CDR1 and CDR2: KGHSH and LQKENI. This chain's CDR3 is CATSWGQGADEQYF. The CDR3 DNA is TGTGCCACCTCCTGGGGACAGGGGGCGGACGAGCAGTACTTC.

This clone appeared a single time. This chain joins TRBV30 and TRBJ1-5; D perhaps matches TRBD1 (5 bases). The CDR3 runs 15 residues. CDR1 and CDR2 from the germline V gene are GTSNPN and SVGIG (reference sequence). V lost 0 bases to trimming and J lost 0 bases, with 9 bases between them. CDR3 loop: CAWSVPGPSNQPQHF. CDR3 sequence (DNA): TGTGCCTGGAGTGTACCAGGGCCTAGCAATCAGCCCCAGCATTTT.

The chain employs TRBV6-5 and TRBJ1-3; D is unclear. This CDR3 is built from 13 residues. Germline loops: CDR1 MNHEY, CDR2 SVGAGI. The germline V and J ends were trimmed by 5 bases and 1 base, with 6 bases remaining between them. CDR3 DNA: TGTGCCAGCAGTCCTTTTTCTGGAAACACCATATATTTT. Translating gives CASSPFSGNTIYF.

CDR3 DNA: TGTGCCAGCACGGGACAGGGGGCGTCAGAGCAGTACTTC. It specifies CASTGQGASEQYF. This chain uses TRBV2 with TRBJ2-7; TRBD1 matches 12 bases. V lost 7 bases to trimming and J lost 7 bases; unmatched junction nucleotides: 5. Germline V gene data show CDR1 as SNHLY and CDR2 as FYNNEI. CDR3 length: 13 residues.

The V call is TRBV24-1, the J call TRBJ1-4; D unresolved. The length of the CDR3 is 15 residues. The germline V and J ends were trimmed by 6 bases and 4 bases, with 14 bases remaining between them. Germline-derived CDR1 and CDR2 are KGHDR and SFDVKD. CDR3 in amino acids: CATSPSSGLNEKLFF. The CDR3 DNA reads TGTGCCACCAGTCCCTCCTCGGGTCTTAATGAAAAACTGTTTTTT.

The chain is built from TRBV5-1 and TRBJ1-3; tentative D call: TRBD1 (6 bases). CDR3 length: 16 amino acids. The V end was cut by 0 bases, the J end by 4 bases, with 14 bases between. Germline V CDR1 and CDR2: SGHRS, YFSETQ. In nucleotides, the CDR3 is TGCGCCAGCAGCTTGGAGGGGGGTTTGCCCGGAAACACCATATATTTT. Translation gives CASSLEGGLPGNTIYF.

The chain recombines TRBV7-2 with TRBJ2-1; 7 positions match TRBD1. The CDR3 extends over 15 amino acids. Trimming took 1 base from V and 7 from J; bases not matched to a gene: 7. Germline CDR1 reads SGHTA; CDR2 reads FQGNSA. The CDR3 reads CASSLVGGGGNEQFF. In nucleotides, the CDR3 is TGTGCCAGCAGCTTAGTAGGGGGCGGTGGGAATGAGCAGTTCTTC.

This CDR3 is CASSLPIHNEQFF. As DNA, the CDR3 is TGTGCCAGCAGCTTGCCGATACACAATGAGCAGTTCTTC. The rearrangement uses TRBV5-6 and TRBJ2-1; D remains unclear. Trimming left V 1 base short and J 5 bases short, with 7 bases between. Germline V gives CDR1 SGHDT, CDR2 YYEEEE. CDR3 length: 13 residues.

The V call is TRBV2, the J call TRBJ1-2, with unresolved D. The CDR3 sequence is 14 residues long. CDR1 is SNHLY, CDR2 FYNNEI, per germline. V was trimmed by 6 bases and J by 7 bases, leaving 18 bases between them. CDR3: CASRAAPTNGGYTF. The DNA for the CDR3 is TGTGCCAGCAGGGCGGCTCCGACCAACGGTGGCTACACCTTC.

The rearrangement links TRBV27 to TRBJ1-1; D unclear. The V and J ends lost 5 bases and 0 bases respectively, with 7 bases between them. Looked up from germline, CDR1 is MNHEY and CDR2 is SMNVEV (reference sequence). CDR3 length equals 13 residues. CDR3 nucleotides: TGTGCCAGCAGTCCAAGGGTGAACACTGAAGCTTTCTTT. This sequence encodes CASSPRVNTEAFF.

This chain links TRBV6-2 or TRBV6-3 with TRBJ2-1; maybe TRBD2 (6 bases). Germline assignment: CDR1 MNHEY and CDR2 SVGEGT. This CDR3 is built from 17 residues. Trimming removed 6 bases from V and 7 bases from J, with 25 bases in between. The CDR3 DNA sequence: TGTGCCAGCAGCCGGAGCGGGCTAGCTGACCCCCGGAATGAGCAGTTCTTC. The encoded protein is CASSRSGLADPRNEQFF.

The sample holds a few counts of this clone. V is TRBV5-5 and J is TRBJ1-4, with no clear D. V was cut by 4 bases and J by 0 bases, with 10 bases left in between. The CDR3 is 15 amino acids. Germline values: CDR1 SGHKS, CDR2 YYEKEE (reference sequence). The CDR3, as DNA: TGTGCCAGCAGCCGTAGCCTTGCAACTAATGAAAAACTGTTTTTT. It encodes CASSRSLATNEKLFF.

The rearrangement joins TRBV4-2 to TRBJ2-3; unclear D gene. Trimming stripped 0 bases from V and 8 bases from J, with 9 bases between. Germline CDR1 is LGHNA and CDR2 is YNFKEQ. This CDR3 comprises 13 residues. CDR3 region: CASSQEDSGTQYF. The CDR3 region has the DNA TGTGCCAGCAGCCAAGAGGATTCGGGTACGCAGTATTTT.

The chain carries TRBV19 and TRBJ1-1, with 7 bases lining up with TRBD1. V gave up 5 bases and J gave up 4 bases; unmatched junction bases: 4. CDR1 and CDR2 from the germline V gene are LNHDA and SQIVND (reference sequence). The CDR3 sequence is 13 residues long. CDR3 nucleotides: TGTGCCAGTAGTTCTAACAGGGGCACTGAAGCTTTCTTT. It yields the protein CASSSNRGTEAFF.

The chain recombines TRBV5-6 with TRBJ1-3; D call uncertain. This CDR3 spans 19 amino acids. Germline CDR1 SGHDT, CDR2 YYEEEE. V lost 4 bases and J 0 bases, leaving 23 bases between the germline ends. The CDR3 protein is CASSMPFVDYTTSGNTIYF. CDR3 DNA sequence: TGTGCCAGCAGCATGCCATTCGTAGACTATACCACCTCTGGAAACACCATATATTTT.

J is TRBJ2-5 and V is TRBV5-4; D gene uncertain. The V end was cut by 3 bases, the J end by 3 bases, with 12 bases between. The germline V gene encodes CDR1 SGHNT and CDR2 YYREEE (reference sequence). The CDR3 extends over 14 amino acids. The CDR3 nucleotides are TGTGCCAGCAGCTCTACACTTGCGGAAGAGACCCAGTACTTC. This sequence encodes CASSSTLAEETQYF.

V usage is TRBV6-5 and J usage is TRBJ1-5, with D perhaps matching TRBD1 (5 bases). The CDR3 spans 14 residues. Germline assignment: CDR1 MNHEY and CDR2 SVGAGI. The V end lost 6 bases, the J end lost 3 bases, and 12 bases lay between the germline ends. CDR3 coding DNA: TGTGCCAGCAGGGCAGGGCCCGTCAATCAGCCCCAGCATTTT. This encodes CASRAGPVNQPQHF.

The V call is TRBV24-1, the J call TRBJ1-2; 7 bases fit TRBD1. The CDR3 sequence is 14 residues long. With V trimmed by 3 bases and J by 7 bases, 7 bases remained unmatched. Germline V lookup: CDR1 KGHDR, CDR2 SFDVKD. CDR3 residues: CATSDPRQGLGYTF. The CDR3 DNA reads TGTGCCACCAGTGATCCTCGACAGGGCCTTGGCTACACCTTC.

The rearrangement links TRBV5-1 to TRBJ2-3; weak D call: TRBD1 (5 bases). The CDR3 runs 14 residues. Trimming left V 1 base short and J 5 bases short, with 11 bases between. Germline V gene sequence: CDR1 SGHRS, CDR2 YFSETQ. Here the CDR3 DNA reads TGCGCCAGCAGCTTGCTCAGAAGGGGAGATACGCAGTATTTT. Its translation is CASSLLRRGDTQYF.